The next 27 T cell receptor beta chains were all read from a single sample in a study of cytomegalovirus exposure and HLA in healthy donors. The primer mix had 60 Vbeta and 13 Jbeta primers. Profiling relied on immunoSEQ multiplex PCR, and the TCRdb table lists in-frame clones only, not all of them. The sample yields about 87,000 clones, 70% to 85% seen once. The sample comprised PBMCs. These receptors all stem from a man aged 25-40 years in good health and CMV-seropositive.

J is TRBJ2-7 and V is TRBV7-9, with 11 bases aligning to TRBD2. Germline values: CDR1 SEHNR, CDR2 FQNEAQ (reference sequence). The CDR3 contains 16 residues. The trim removed 4 bases at V and 5 bases at J, leaving 10 bases unmatched. CDR3 loop: CASSSLAGGPLNEQYF. DNA of the CDR3: TGTGCCAGCAGCTCCTTAGCGGGAGGGCCCCTAAACGAGCAGTACTTC.

The chain carries TRBV28 and TRBJ1-1; 12 nucleotides agree with TRBD1. V dropped 1 base and J dropped 3; count of bases not matched to a gene: 9. The CDR3 loop spans 18 amino acids. Germline-derived CDR1 and CDR2 are MDHEN and SYDVKM. The DNA of the CDR3 is TGTGCCAGCAGTTTATATTCGGGACAGGGGGCTTTAGACACTGAAGCTTTCTTT. As protein: CASSLYSGQGALDTEAFF.

This clone came up a few times. The CDR3 here is CASSSTSTVEVYEQYF. In DNA form, the CDR3 reads TGTGCCAGTAGTTCAACTTCGACTGTGGAGGTCTACGAGCAGTACTTC. The rearrangement joins TRBV19 to TRBJ2-7; D is possibly TRBD2 (5 bases). The V end was cut by 5 bases, the J end by 3 bases, with 20 bases between. Germline V gene sequence: CDR1 LNHDA, CDR2 SQIVND (reference sequence). This CDR3 is built from 16 residues.

The rearrangement links TRBV2 to TRBJ2-5, with 10 nucleotides matching TRBD2. Germline CDR1 is SNHLY and CDR2 is FYNNEI. The CDR3 contains 17 residues. Trimming at V came to 6 bases and at J to 1 base, leaving 11 bases not matched to a gene. CDR3 nucleotide sequence: TGTGCCAGCAGGATGGCTAGCGGGGGCCCAAGCCAAGAGACCCAGTACTTC. Translation gives CASRMASGGPSQETQYF.

A single count supports this clone. V gene TRBV18 combines with J gene TRBJ2-1; D possibly corresponds to TRBD1 (6 bases). The CDR3 is made up of 14 amino acids. Trimming took off 5 bases at V and 2 bases at J, with 10 bases between the two ends. Germline assignment: CDR1 KGHSH and CDR2 LQKENI. The CDR3 DNA sequence: TGTGCCAGCTCATACCGGGACACCTACAATGAGCAGTTCTTC. This codes for CASSYRDTYNEQFF.

The chain employs TRBV6-5 and TRBJ1-2; no firm D call. This CDR3 comprises 13 residues. In germline, CDR1 is MNHEY, CDR2 SVGAGI. V shed 2 bases and J shed 7 bases, with 11 bases lying between them. CDR3 in amino acids: CASSYRENRGYTF. In nucleotides, the CDR3 is TGTGCCAGCAGTTACAGGGAGAACCGTGGCTACACCTTC.

This chain links TRBV10-3 with TRBJ2-7, with 10 nucleotides matching TRBD1. Trimming removed 3 bases from V and 7 bases from J; junction bases left unmatched: 15. The germline CDR1 and CDR2 sequences are ENHRY and SYGVKD. The CDR3 extends over 17 amino acids. Here the CDR3 reads CAISDTPPGTGAKEQYF. The CDR3 DNA reads TGTGCCATCAGTGACACACCCCCCGGGACAGGGGCCAAGGAGCAGTACTTC.

This chain uses TRBV29-1 with TRBJ1-2, with TRBD1 identical over 7 bases. V lost 7 bases to trimming and J lost 5 bases; unmatched junction nucleotides: 7. Looked up from germline, CDR1 is SQVTM and CDR2 is ANQGSEA. This CDR3 contains 12 residues. CDR3 sequence (DNA): TGCAGCGCCGAGGTGGACAGGTATGGCTACACCTTC. Its translation is CSAEVDRYGYTF.

This clone has just one count. In DNA, the CDR3 is TGTGCCAGCGGATTACCGAACCAGGACACTGAAGCTTTCTTT. It yields the protein CASGLPNQDTEAFF. The chain recombines TRBV7-2 with TRBJ1-1, with D unresolved. The CDR3 length is 14 residues. Per the germline V gene, CDR1 is SGHTA and CDR2 is FQGNSA. The V and J ends lost 8 bases and 3 bases respectively, with 16 bases between them.

The V call is TRBV4-2, the J call TRBJ2-2; 10 nucleotides align to TRBD2. V lost 3 bases and J lost 6; bases outside the gene matches: 7. Germline CDR1 and CDR2: LGHNA and YNFKEQ. This CDR3 region has 16 residues. The chain's CDR3 is CASSQVAGGSSGELFF. The CDR3 coding sequence is TGTGCCAGCAGCCAGGTAGCGGGGGGCTCTTCCGGGGAGCTGTTTTTT.

This sequence joins TRBV5-6 and TRBJ2-5, with 8 bases fitting TRBD1. This CDR3 region has 14 residues. V shed 3 bases, J shed 5 bases, and the junction held 6 bases outside the gene matches. The germline CDR1 and CDR2 sequences are SGHDT and YYEEEE. The CDR3 nucleotides read TGTGCCAGCAGCTCCCTACAGGGGGGTGAGACCCAGTACTTC. Amino acid sequence: CASSSLQGGETQYF.

The chain links TRBV9 to TRBJ2-2; D unresolved. Trimming cost V 2 bases and J 5 bases, with 4 bases left between them. This CDR3 is 12 amino acids long. Germline-derived CDR1 and CDR2 are SGDLS and YYNGEE. CDR3 residues: CASSVGTGELFF. The CDR3 bases are TGTGCCAGCAGCGTCGGGACCGGGGAGCTGTTTTTT. The variable domain in full, with the rest retrieved from reference TRBV9 and TRBJ2-2, is DSGVTQTPKHLITATGQRVTLRCSPRSGDLSVYWYQQSLDQGLQFLIQYYNGEERAKGNILERFSAQQFPDLHSELNLSSLELGDSALYFCASSVGTGELFFGEGSRLTVL.

The CDR3 region is CASSLISGNTIYF. The CDR3 nucleotides read TGTGCCAGCAGCTTAATATCCGGAAACACCATATATTTT. This sequence joins TRBV7-2 and TRBJ1-3; D gene unclear. The V end lost 2 bases, the J end lost 4 bases, and 6 bases lay between the germline ends. Per germline, CDR1 SGHTA and CDR2 FQGNSA. CDR3 size: 13 residues.

The V and J genes are TRBV7-9 and TRBJ2-3, with 8 positions matching TRBD2. The junction had 11 bases not matched to a gene; V was cut back by 9 bases and J by 0 bases. Per the germline V gene, CDR1 is SEHNR and CDR2 is FQNEAQ (reference sequence). The CDR3 contains 16 residues. CDR3 region: CASTGGGPQSTDTQYF. The CDR3 region has the DNA TGTGCCAGTACGGGGGGGGGCCCCCAGAGCACAGATACGCAGTATTTT.

The rearrangement uses TRBV11-1 and TRBJ1-1; maybe TRBD1 (6 bases). The CDR3 spans 13 residues. From germline, CDR1 is SGHAT and CDR2 FQDESV (reference sequence). The V and J ends lost 0 bases and 4 bases respectively, with 6 bases between them. The chain's CDR3 is CASSLAGGTEAFF. For the CDR3, the DNA is TGTGCCAGCAGCTTAGCAGGGGGCACTGAAGCTTTCTTT. Filled out from reference TRBV11-1 and TRBJ1-1, the complete variable domain reads EAEVAQSPRYKITEKSQAVAFWCDPISGHATLYWYRQILGQGPELLVQFQDESVVDDSQLPKDRFSAERLKGVDSTLKIQPAELGDSAMYLCASSLAGGTEAFFGQGTRLTVV.

This sequence joins TRBV7-2 and TRBJ2-5; possible D gene TRBD2, 7 bases. V lost 3 bases to trimming and J lost 4 bases, with 15 bases between them. The V gene's germline CDR1 is SGHTA and CDR2 FQGNSA. The CDR3 is 15 amino acids. CDR3 region: CASSLGGGGLETQYF. CDR3 nucleotides: TGTGCCAGCAGCTTGGGAGGGGGGGGTTTAGAGACCCAGTACTTC.

This sequence joins TRBV7-8 and TRBJ2-1, with 8 bases matching TRBD2. Germline assignment: CDR1 SGHVS and CDR2 FQNEAQ. This CDR3 contains 16 residues. Trimming cost V 7 bases and J 3 bases; bases outside gene matches: 11. CDR3 DNA sequence: TGTGCCAGCACAAAAAGCCGGGGGGGCCTCTACAATGAGCAGTTCTTC. Protein product: CASTKSRGGLYNEQFF.

Notes on this clone: An end of the junction does not agree with germline; a read error may underlie this. The V and J genes are TRBV7-9 and TRBJ2-5; D gene uncertain. Germline values: CDR1 SEHNR, CDR2 FQNEAQ (reference sequence). The CDR3 length is 12 residues. CDR3 nucleotides: TGTTCCAGCAGCGTCGGTGGTGGGACCCAGTACTTC. This sequence encodes CSSSVGGGTQYF.

V and J are TRBV28 and TRBJ1-1; 7 positions match TRBD1. CDR3 length: 14 amino acids. V lost 10 bases and J lost 1; bases outside the gene matches: 9. Germline V gene sequence: CDR1 MDHEN, CDR2 SYDVKM. The CDR3 is CAIATGPGNTEAFF. The CDR3 coding sequence is TGTGCCATTGCGACAGGGCCGGGGAACACTGAAGCTTTCTTT.

This clone has only a few counts. This rearrangement joins TRBV2 to TRBJ2-7; no clear D gene. The CDR3 is 15 residues long. Germline assignment: CDR1 SNHLY and CDR2 FYNNEI. Trimming cost V 6 bases and J 2 bases, with 17 bases left between them. CDR3 residues: CASRENPNRAYEQYF. CDR3 sequence (DNA): TGTGCCAGCAGGGAGAACCCAAATCGGGCCTACGAGCAGTACTTC.

V and J are TRBV28 and TRBJ1-6; 9 bases are shared with TRBD1. Germline CDR1 reads MDHEN; CDR2 reads SYDVKM. Trimming removed 5 bases from V and 5 bases from J; junction bases left unmatched: 4. CDR3 length: 15 amino acids. The CDR3 is CASSGGQGHNSPLHF. The CDR3 DNA is TGTGCCAGCAGTGGGGGACAGGGTCATAATTCACCCCTCCACTTT.

V gene TRBV18 combines with J gene TRBJ1-2; 8 bases match TRBD1. J gave up 4 bases and V 3 bases, and 4 bases lay outside the gene matches. This CDR3 comprises 14 residues. CDR1 is KGHSH and CDR2 is LQKENI in the germline V gene. CDR3 in amino acids: CASSPDGQGYGYTF. In DNA form, the CDR3 reads TGTGCCAGCTCACCCGACGGACAGGGCTATGGCTACACCTTC.

The CDR3 here is CASSPLGGETEAFF. CDR3 DNA sequence: TGTGCCAGCAGCCCCCTGGGGGGAGAGACTGAAGCTTTCTTT. The V call is TRBV7-8, the J call TRBJ1-1; a weak D match, TRBD1 (5 bases). The V end lost 5 bases, the J end lost 5 bases, and 15 bases lay between the germline ends. Germline lookup yields CDR1 SGHVS and CDR2 FQNEAQ. There are 14 residues in the CDR3.

The chain couples TRBV5-6 to TRBJ2-7; 8 bases align to TRBD2. V shed 2 bases, J shed 4 bases, and the junction held 5 bases outside the gene matches. Germline assignment: CDR1 SGHDT and CDR2 YYEEEE. CDR3 length: 14 residues. This CDR3 reads CASSFTAGAYEQYF. CDR3 in DNA: TGTGCCAGCAGCTTTACAGCGGGAGCGTACGAGCAGTACTTC.

The chain has TRBV19 and TRBJ1-3; 10 nucleotides align to TRBD1. CDR3 length: 15 residues. V dropped 3 bases and J dropped 3; count of bases not matched to a gene: 2. Per germline, CDR1 LNHDA and CDR2 SQIVND (reference sequence). The CDR3 spells CASSIGTGDGNTIYF. The DNA of the CDR3 is TGTGCCAGTAGTATTGGGACAGGGGATGGAAACACCATATATTTT.

This chain joins TRBV21-1 and TRBJ2-7; the table's D gene call, TRBD1, was not cross checked with the DNA. TRBV21-1 is recorded as a pseudogene. The CDR3 spans 17 residues. Here the CDR3 DNA reads TGTGCCAGCAGCAAAGAGGGGTGGGGACAGGCCACCTACGAGCAGTACTTC. Translating gives CASSKEGWGQATYEQYF.

The rearrangement links TRBV30 to TRBJ2-5, with D maybe TRBD2 (6 bases). Germline loops: CDR1 GTSNPN, CDR2 SVGIG (reference sequence). V lost 4 bases to trimming and J lost 5 bases, with 14 bases between them. CDR3 length equals 13 residues. DNA of the CDR3: TGTGCCTGGACCCGGAGGGGTGGTGAGACCCAGTACTTC. It is translated as CAWTRRGGETQYF.